The rows below give T cell receptor beta chains drawn from one sample of a study of blood T cell repertoires in COVID-19. Clones were sequenced by immunoSEQ multiplex PCR, and TCRdb holds only the in-frame ones, with some missing. The sample lists 150,000 to 200,000 clones; 80% to 85% were seen once. Sequenced input: peripheral blood. Receptors were obtained from a woman of 80 years or more with active or convalescent COVID-19. Each CDR3 is given with its conserved first and last residue. A D gene is named only where the DNA matches it firmly. Only part of the rows carry a size: once, few, many, or a class if the clone is expanded.

D	J	V	size	CDR3	DNA
TRBD1	TRBJ2-7	TRBV19	.	CASSPGQETYEQYF	TGTGCCAGTAGCCCGGGACAGGAGACCTACGAGCAGTACTTC
.	TRBJ1-6	TRBV11-2	.	CASSLGAGINSPLHF	TGTGCCAGCAGCTTAGGAGCAGGGATAAATTCACCCCTCCACTTT
.	TRBJ1-5	TRBV19	.	CASSSDRSSNQPQHF	TGTGCCAGTAGTTCCGACCGGAGTAGCAATCAGCCCCAGCATTTT
TRBD1	TRBJ2-1	TRBV7-2	.	CASSLGTGGGYEQFF	TGTGCCAGCAGCTTGGGGACAGGGGGCGGGTATGAGCAGTTCTTC
.	TRBJ1-1	TRBV2	.	CASSERTGKAEAFF	TGTGCCAGCAGTGAAAGAACAGGGAAGGCTGAAGCTTTCTTT
TRBD1	TRBJ1-2	TRBV7-9	.	CASSVGTDGYTF	TGTGCCAGCAGCGTTGGGACAGACGGCTACACCTTC
.	TRBJ2-2	TRBV15	.	CATSREGPLGGGGELFF	TGTGCCACCAGCAGAGAGGGACCCCTTGGGGGCGGCGGGGAGCTGTTTTTT
.	TRBJ1-2	TRBV12-5	.	CASGLAPGYGYTF	TGTGCTAGTGGTTTGGCCCCCGGTTATGGCTACACCTTC
.	TRBJ1-1	TRBV3-1/TRBV3-2	once	CASSLGGGRTEAFF	TGTGCCAGCAGCCTCGGGGGAGGAAGGACTGAAGCTTTCTTT
TRBD1	TRBJ2-6	TRBV15	.	CATSGDSFYSGANVLTF	TGTGCCACCAGCGGGGACAGCTTTTACTCTGGGGCCAACGTCCTGACTTTC
.	TRBJ1-2	TRBV6-6	.	CASSYSSGTYTF	TGTGCCAGCAGTTACTCTAGCGGCACCTACACCTTC
.	TRBJ2-7	TRBV7-2	.	CASSLLDLYEQYF	TGTGCCAGCAGTCTACTAGATCTCTACGAGCAGTACTTC
.	TRBJ2-3	TRBV5-1	.	CASSEDSGRTDTQYF	TGCGCCAGCAGCGAGGACTCCGGGCGGACAGATACGCAGTATTTT
.	TRBJ2-3	TRBV6-5	.	CASSRLVSTDTQYF	TGTGCCAGCAGCCGTCTAGTTTCCACAGATACGCAGTATTTT
.	TRBJ1-3	TRBV5-1	.	CASSFTPSGNTIYF	TGCGCCAGCAGCTTTACACCGTCTGGAAACACCATATATTTT
.	TRBJ2-7	TRBV6-2/TRBV6-3	once	CASSYGAGAKIYEQYF	TGTGCCAGCAGTTACGGGGCAGGGGCTAAAATCTACGAGCAGTACTTC
.	TRBJ1-2	TRBV10-3	few	CAISEGSGGYTF	TGTGCCATCAGTGAGGGAAGCGGCGGCTACACCTTC
.	TRBJ1-1	TRBV11-2	.	CASSLDRVNTEAFF	TGTGCCAGCAGCTTAGACAGGGTGAACACTGAAGCTTTCTTT
.	TRBJ2-3	TRBV3-1/TRBV3-2	.	CASSQDWGEGGAADTQYF	TGTGCCAGCAGCCAAGATTGGGGGGAAGGTGGGGCCGCAGATACGCAGTATTTT
TRBD1	TRBJ2-7	TRBV6-5	few	CASAVGQAAYEQYF	TGTGCCAGCGCTGTGGGACAGGCAGCCTACGAGCAGTACTTC
.	TRBJ1-3	TRBV11-2	.	CASSSRTARSGNTIYF	TGTGCCAGCAGCTCCCGAACAGCCCGCTCTGGAAACACCATATATTTT
.	TRBJ2-2	TRBV10-1	.	CASSGHGTGELFF	TGCGCCAGCAGTGGTCACGGCACCGGGGAGCTGTTTTTT
.	TRBJ1-5	TRBV3-1/TRBV3-2	.	CASSQDRQGGQPQHF	TGTGCCAGCAGCCAAGACCGGCAGGGTGGCCAGCCCCAGCATTTT
.	TRBJ2-6	TRBV4-3	.	CASSQEVGLPSGANVLTF	TGCGCCAGCAGCCAAGAGGTCGGACTACCCTCTGGGGCCAACGTCCTGACTTTC
TRBD1	TRBJ1-6	TRBV10-3	.	CAISERQGVSPLHF	TGTGCCATCAGTGAAAGGCAGGGGGTTTCACCCCTCCACTTT
.	TRBJ2-2	TRBV7-3	.	CASSLFSSPGQGGSRELFF	TGTGCCAGCAGCTTATTTTCATCCCCTGGACAGGGAGGGTCGCGAGAGCTGTTTTTT
TRBD1	TRBJ1-1	TRBV28	.	CASSKGQMNTEAFF	TGTGCCAGCAGTAAGGGACAGATGAACACTGAAGCTTTCTTT
.	TRBJ1-4	TRBV5-6	.	CASSLSGAEKLFF	TGTGCCAGCAGCTTGTCAGGGGCCGAAAAACTGTTTTTT
TRBD1	TRBJ1-2	TRBV3-1/TRBV3-2	.	CARSQGSGSGYTF	TGTGCCAGATCACAGGGGTCAGGTTCTGGCTACACCTTC
.	TRBJ1-5	TRBV4-1	.	CASARDSDQPQHF	TGCGCCAGCGCCCGGGACTCTGATCAGCCCCAGCATTTT
.	TRBJ1-5	TRBV7-2	.	CASSLGRLSNQPQHF	TGTGCCAGCAGCTTGGGGCGGTTGAGCAATCAGCCCCAGCATTTT
TRBD1	TRBJ1-2	TRBV10-1	.	CATLLGQGILCIYGYTF	TGCGCCACCTTGCTGGGACAGGGGATTCTATGTATCTATGGCTACACCTTC
TRBD1	TRBJ2-2	TRBV19	.	CASSTQGEAGELFF	TGTGCCAGTAGTACCCAGGGGGAAGCCGGGGAGCTGTTTTTT
.	TRBJ1-6	TRBV7-2	.	CASSSQGRDSPLHF	TGTGCCAGCAGCTCTCAGGGTAGGGATTCACCCCTCCACTTT
.	TRBJ1-2	TRBV19	.	CASSTRGQLLPNYGYTF	TGTGCCAGTAGTACCCGTGGACAGCTTTTACCTAACTATGGCTACACCTTC
TRBD1	TRBJ1-5	TRBV28	few	CASSLWTGVSNQPQHF	TGTGCCAGCAGTTTATGGACAGGGGTGAGCAATCAGCCCCAGCATTTT
TRBD1	TRBJ1-5	TRBV6-2/TRBV6-3	.	CASSGPGTGVRSNQPQHF	TGTGCCAGCAGTGGCCCGGGGACAGGGGTGAGGAGCAATCAGCCCCAGCATTTT
.	TRBJ2-7	TRBV4-2	.	CASSQEQPSRVEQYF	TGTGCCAGCAGCCAAGAGCAGCCCTCGAGGGTCGAGCAGTACTTC
TRBD1	TRBJ2-5	TRBV2	.	CARGQGTKTQYF	TGTGCCAGGGGACAGGGGACTAAGACCCAGTACTTC
TRBD2	TRBJ2-3	TRBV3-1/TRBV3-2	.	CASSLAGLTDTQYF	TGTGCCAGCAGCCTAGCGGGGTTGACAGATACGCAGTATTTT
.	TRBJ2-2	TRBV5-6	.	CASSPTAQNTGELFF	TGTGCCAGCAGCCCAACAGCACAGAACACCGGGGAGCTGTTTTTT
.	TRBJ1-5	TRBV4-3	.	CASSQEGSNQPQHF	TGCGCCAGCAGCCAAGAGGGCAGCAATCAGCCCCAGCATTTT
.	TRBJ1-1	TRBV18	.	CASSPIDREAFF	TGTGCCAGCTCACCAATAGACAGAGAAGCTTTCTTT
TRBD1	TRBJ1-1	TRBV28	.	CASTGPGTGWVTEAFF	TGTGCCAGCACCGGTCCCGGGACAGGGTGGGTCACTGAAGCTTTCTTT
.	TRBJ2-2	TRBV4-2	.	CASSQEEAGTTTGELFF	TGTGCCAGCAGCCAAGAAGAGGCGGGGACGACCACCGGGGAGCTGTTTTTT
.	TRBJ2-7	TRBV6-2/TRBV6-3	.	CASSRLDPRNYEQYF	TGTGCCAGCAGTAGACTAGACCCCAGAAACTACGAGCAGTACTTC
TRBD2	TRBJ2-4	TRBV29-1	.	CSVDPGGENIQYF	TGCAGCGTTGACCCGGGGGGGGAAAACATTCAGTACTTC
.	TRBJ2-7	TRBV11-2	.	CASSLGPIYEQYF	TGTGCCAGCAGCTTAGGCCCTATCTACGAGCAGTACTTC
.	TRBJ2-4	TRBV6-6	.	CASRGLPEDAKNIQYF	TGTGCCAGCAGGGGACTCCCCGAGGATGCCAAAAACATTCAGTACTTC
.	TRBJ1-1	TRBV4-3	.	CASSQDRGGGAEAFF	TGCGCCAGCAGCCAAGATCGAGGGGGAGGGGCTGAAGCTTTCTTT
.	TRBJ2-7	TRBV30	.	CAWSVPYSPGTYEQYF	TGTGCCTGGAGTGTACCCTACAGCCCCGGTACCTACGAGCAGTACTTC